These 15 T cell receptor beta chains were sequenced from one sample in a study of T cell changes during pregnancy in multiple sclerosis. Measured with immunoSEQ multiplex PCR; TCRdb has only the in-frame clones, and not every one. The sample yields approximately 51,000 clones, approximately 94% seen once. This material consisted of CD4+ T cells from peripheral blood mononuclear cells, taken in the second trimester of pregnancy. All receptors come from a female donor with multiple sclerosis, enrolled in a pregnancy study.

CDR3 sequence reads: CATWAQGNEKLFF. In DNA, the CDR3 is TGTGCCACATGGGCTCAGGGTAATGAAAAACTGTTTTTT. The chain is built from TRBV6-6 and TRBJ1-4, with D possibly TRBD1 on 5 matching bases. Trimming stripped 10 bases from V and 4 bases from J, with 13 bases between. Per germline, CDR1 MNHNY and CDR2 SVGAGI (reference sequence). This CDR3 is 13 amino acids long.

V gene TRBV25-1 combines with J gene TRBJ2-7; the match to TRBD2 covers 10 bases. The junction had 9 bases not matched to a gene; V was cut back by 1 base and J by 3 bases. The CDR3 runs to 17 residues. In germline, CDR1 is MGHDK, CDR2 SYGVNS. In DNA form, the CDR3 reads TGTGCCAGCAGTGAATGGGGGCTAGCGGGGGCCCTCTACGAGCAGTACTTC. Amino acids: CASSEWGLAGALYEQYF.

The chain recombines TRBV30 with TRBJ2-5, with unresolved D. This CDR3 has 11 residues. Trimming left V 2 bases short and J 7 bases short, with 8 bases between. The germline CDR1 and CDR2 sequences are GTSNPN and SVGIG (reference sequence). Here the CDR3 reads CAWSPSGTQYF. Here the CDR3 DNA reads TGTGCCTGGAGTCCGTCCGGGACCCAGTACTTC.

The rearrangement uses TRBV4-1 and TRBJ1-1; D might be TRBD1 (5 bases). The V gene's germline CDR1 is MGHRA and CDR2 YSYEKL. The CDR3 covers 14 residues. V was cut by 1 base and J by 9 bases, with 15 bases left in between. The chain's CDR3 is CASSQVNQGSKAFF. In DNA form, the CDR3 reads TGCGCCAGCAGCCAAGTAAACCAGGGTAGTAAAGCTTTCTTT.

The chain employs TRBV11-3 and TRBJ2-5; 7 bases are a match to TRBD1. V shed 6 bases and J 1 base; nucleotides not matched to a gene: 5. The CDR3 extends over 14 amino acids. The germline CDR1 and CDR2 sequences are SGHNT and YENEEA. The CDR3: CASSARTGQETQYF. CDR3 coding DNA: TGTGCCAGCAGTGCAAGGACAGGCCAAGAGACCCAGTACTTC.

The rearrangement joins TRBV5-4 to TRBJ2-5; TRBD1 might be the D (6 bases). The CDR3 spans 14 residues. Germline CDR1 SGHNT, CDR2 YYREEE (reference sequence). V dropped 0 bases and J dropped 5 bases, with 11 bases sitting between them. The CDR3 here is CASSLEQGRETQYF. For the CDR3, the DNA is TGTGCCAGCAGCTTGGAACAGGGTCGGGAGACCCAGTACTTC.

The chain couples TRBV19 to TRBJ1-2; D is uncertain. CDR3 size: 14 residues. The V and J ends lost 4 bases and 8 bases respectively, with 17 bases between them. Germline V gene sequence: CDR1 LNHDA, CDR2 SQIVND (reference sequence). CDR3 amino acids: CASSNPLMMRGYTF. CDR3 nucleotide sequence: TGTGCCAGTAGTAACCCCTTGATGATGAGGGGCTACACCTTC.

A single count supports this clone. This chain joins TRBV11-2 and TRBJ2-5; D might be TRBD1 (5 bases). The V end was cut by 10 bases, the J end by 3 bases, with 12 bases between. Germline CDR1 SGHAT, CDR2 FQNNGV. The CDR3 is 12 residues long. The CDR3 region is CAIPGWKETQYF. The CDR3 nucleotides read TGTGCCATACCAGGGTGGAAAGAGACCCAGTACTTC. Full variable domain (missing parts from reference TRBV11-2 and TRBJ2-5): EAGVAQSPRYKIIEKRQSVAFWCNPISGHATLYWYQQILGQGPKLLIQFQNNGVVDDSQLPKDRFSAERLKGVDSTLKIQPAKLEDSAVYLCAIPGWKETQYFGPGTRLLVL.

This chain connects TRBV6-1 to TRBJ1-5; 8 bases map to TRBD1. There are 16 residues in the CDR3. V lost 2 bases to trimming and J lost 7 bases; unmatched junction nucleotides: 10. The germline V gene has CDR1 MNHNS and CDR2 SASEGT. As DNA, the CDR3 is TGTGCCAGCAGTGAATCAAGCAGGGGGCGAGACCAGCCCCAGCATTTT. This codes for CASSESSRGRDQPQHF.

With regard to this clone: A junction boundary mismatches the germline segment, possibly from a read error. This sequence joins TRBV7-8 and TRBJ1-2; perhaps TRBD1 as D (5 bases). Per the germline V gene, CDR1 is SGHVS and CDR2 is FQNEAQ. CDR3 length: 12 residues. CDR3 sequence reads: CASSSRGLILNF. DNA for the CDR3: TGTGCCAGCAGCTCTAGGGGCCTAATTCTTAACTTC.

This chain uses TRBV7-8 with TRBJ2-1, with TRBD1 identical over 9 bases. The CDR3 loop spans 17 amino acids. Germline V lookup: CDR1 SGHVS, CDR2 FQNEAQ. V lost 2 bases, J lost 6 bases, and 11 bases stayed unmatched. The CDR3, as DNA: TGTGCCAGCAGCTTATTATTTTTGGGACAGGGCGTCAATGAGCAGTTCTTC. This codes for CASSLLFLGQGVNEQFF.

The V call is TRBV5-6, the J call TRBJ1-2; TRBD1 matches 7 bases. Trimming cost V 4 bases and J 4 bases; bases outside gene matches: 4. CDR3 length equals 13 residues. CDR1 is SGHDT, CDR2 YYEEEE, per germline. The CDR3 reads CASSNDRAYGYTF. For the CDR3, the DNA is TGTGCCAGCAGCAACGACAGGGCCTATGGCTACACCTTC. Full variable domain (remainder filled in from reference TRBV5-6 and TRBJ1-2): DAGVTQSPTHLIKTRGQQVTLRCSPKSGHDTVSWYQQALGQGPQFIFQYYEEEERQRGNFPDRFSGHQFPNYSSELNVNALLLGDSALYLCASSNDRAYGYTFGSGTRLTVV.

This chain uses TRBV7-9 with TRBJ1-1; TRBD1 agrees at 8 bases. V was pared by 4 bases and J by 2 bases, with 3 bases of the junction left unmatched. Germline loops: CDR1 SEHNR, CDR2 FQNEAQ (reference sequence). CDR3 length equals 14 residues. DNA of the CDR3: TGTGCCAGCAGCTCGGACAGGGATAACACTGAAGCTTTCTTT. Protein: CASSSDRDNTEAFF.

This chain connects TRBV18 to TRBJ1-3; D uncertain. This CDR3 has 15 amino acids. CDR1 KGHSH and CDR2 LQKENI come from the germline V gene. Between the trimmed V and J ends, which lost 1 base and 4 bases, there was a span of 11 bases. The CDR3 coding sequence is TGTGCCAGCTCACCACAGCGATCTTCGGGAAACACCATATATTTT. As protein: CASSPQRSSGNTIYF.

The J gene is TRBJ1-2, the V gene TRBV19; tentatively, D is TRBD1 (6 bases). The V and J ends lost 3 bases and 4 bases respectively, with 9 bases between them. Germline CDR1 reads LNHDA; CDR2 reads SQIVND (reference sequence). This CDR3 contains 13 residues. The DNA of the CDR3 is TGTGCCAGTAGTATGAGAGGGGGCTATGGCTACACCTTC. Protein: CASSMRGGYGYTF.